A single TCR beta chain is shown here with its context. The data belong to a study of cytomegalovirus exposure and HLA in healthy donors. At the level of the study: Earlier work reported about 110 million unique TCR beta sequences from about 180 million T cells.

The PCR made use of 60 Vbeta and 13 Jbeta primers. Libraries were prepared by immunoSEQ multiplex PCR; TCRdb keeps only in-frame clonotypes and omits some of them. The sample has about 120,000 clones, about 81% seen once. The source of this sequence is a woman aged 40 to 50 in good health and CMV-seropositive. Sequences were obtained from PBMCs.

DNA of the CDR3: TGTGCCAGCAGCGGACTATCTAGCACAGATACGCAGTATTTT. This sequence encodes CASSGLSSTDTQYF. The rearrangement uses TRBV9 and TRBJ2-3; D perhaps matches TRBD2 (5 bases). CDR1 SGDLS and CDR2 YYNGEE come from the germline V gene. V gave up 3 bases and J gave up 0 bases, with 8 bases separating them. The CDR3 runs 14 residues.